The T cell receptor beta chain described here comes from a study of technical replicates of blood from a few donors (dated by TCRdb to about 2017). A single count supports this clone. Its antigen is still unknown. No much larger clone exists at a distance of one base, and base qualities are not known. Counted from cysteine to phenylalanine, this CDR3 has 14 amino acids. The entry retains the CDR3 DNA only, 42 bases that are in frame from base 1. The V end loses 0 bases and the J end loses 7 bases, and a stretch of 11 bases separates them. Taken from the germline V gene (reference sequence), the CDR1 and CDR2 loops are SGHNT and YYREEE. Libraries came from the immunoSEQ multiplex PCR assay. This immuneACCESS table, as held by TCRdb, lists in-frame sequences with V and J called but not all clones. Of the missing ones, under half trace to an unresolved V gene in checked studies; the others have no known cause. The sample profile shows some 48,000 clones; approximately 95% of them were found once. 0.3% to 0.4% of the sample goes to the ten largest clones.

Input material: T cells isolated from PBMCs. The chain uses TRBV5-4 and TRBJ1-5, with the identity of the D gene unclear. The TCR sequence derives from a human donor in good health. CDR3 protein: CASSLGAGSQPQHF. The DNA sequence follows: TGTGCCAGCAGCTTGGGCGCGGGCAGCCAGCCCCAGCATTTT.